Each of the 17 T cell receptor beta chains below was sequenced from the same sample in a study of cytomegalovirus exposure and HLA in healthy donors. PCR involved 60 Vbeta and 13 Jbeta primers. Here immunoSEQ multiplex PCR was the method, and the copy in TCRdb shows in-frame clones only, minus some. This repertoire shows 90,000 to 150,000 clones, around 76% found once; its top ten account for around 15%. The sequencing input was PBMCs. These TCRs come from a man aged 50 to 59 in good health and CMV-seropositive.

The CDR3, as DNA: TGTGCCAGCTCCTCGAGCCGTGCAACTAATGAAAAACTGTTTTTT. Translating gives CASSSSRATNEKLFF. This chain uses TRBV18 with TRBJ1-4, with no clear D. The CDR3 runs to 15 residues. Germline-derived CDR1 and CDR2 are KGHSH and LQKENI. Trimming cost V 6 bases and J 0 bases, with 11 bases left between them.

This clone was observed once. The chain carries TRBV11-1 and TRBJ1-1, with 8 bases fitting TRBD1. The CDR3 contains 15 residues. In germline, CDR1 is SGHAT, CDR2 FQDESV (reference sequence). V lost 3 bases to trimming and J lost 4 bases; unmatched junction nucleotides: 7. In nucleotides, the CDR3 is TGTGCCAGCAGCTTTAGGCAGGGGGCAAGCACTGAAGCTTTCTTT. Its translation is CASSFRQGASTEAFF.

This clone was found once. The chain has TRBV6-6 and TRBJ1-2; D is possibly TRBD1 (5 bases). CDR1 and CDR2 from the germline V gene are MNHNY and SVGAGI (reference sequence). Trimming stripped 8 bases from V and 7 bases from J, with 14 bases between. The CDR3 extends over 12 amino acids. CDR3: CASHQGEGGYTF. In nucleotides, the CDR3 is TGTGCCAGCCATCAAGGGGAGGGTGGCTACACCTTC.

The V and J genes are TRBV5-4 and TRBJ1-3, with TRBD1 matching 9 bases. Germline CDR1 reads SGHNT; CDR2 reads YYREEE (reference sequence). J gave up 8 bases and V 3 bases, and 12 bases lay outside the gene matches. The CDR3 is made up of 16 amino acids. The CDR3 coding sequence is TGTGCCAGCAGCTCCGCCGGGACAGGGATTGGGGACACCATATATTTT. It yields the protein CASSSAGTGIGDTIYF.

This chain joins TRBV18 and TRBJ2-2, with 10 nucleotides matching TRBD1. Germline V gene lookup returns CDR1 KGHSH and CDR2 LQKENI. The V and J ends lost 3 bases and 4 bases, in that order; junction bases with no gene match: 5. The CDR3 is 16 amino acids. The CDR3 coding sequence is TGTGCCAGCTCACCGGAGGGGACAGGGGTCACCGGGGAGCTGTTTTTT. The encoded protein is CASSPEGTGVTGELFF.

This clone was counted once. Here the CDR3 DNA reads TGTGCCAGCAGTTACGCCACAGTGGTGGGCGGGGAGCTGTTTTTT. This translates into CASSYATVVGGELFF. The chain couples TRBV6-5 to TRBJ2-2; D is undetermined. Germline V gene data show CDR1 as MNHEY and CDR2 as SVGAGI. This CDR3 contains 15 residues. V dropped 2 bases and J dropped 7 bases, with 14 bases sitting between them.

This rearrangement joins TRBV19 to TRBJ2-3, with 14 bases lining up with TRBD2. This CDR3 has 19 residues. With 0 bases clipped from V and 0 bases from J, the junction kept 5 bases outside the gene matches. Germline V lookup: CDR1 LNHDA, CDR2 SQIVND (reference sequence). DNA for the CDR3: TGTGCCAGTAGTATAGATCTGGGACTAGCGGGAGTGAGCACAGATACGCAGTATTTT. It yields the protein CASSIDLGLAGVSTDTQYF.

This clone was detected only a few times. The J gene is TRBJ1-1, the V gene TRBV9, with D maybe TRBD1 (6 bases). This CDR3 region has 14 residues. CDR1 and CDR2 from the germline V gene are SGDLS and YYNGEE. Deletions cut 1 base from V and 5 bases from J, with 12 bases between. As DNA, the CDR3 is TGTGCCAGCAGCGTAAAGGGGGGGGAAACTGAAGCTTTCTTT. Translated: CASSVKGGETEAFF.

This clone was picked up one time. J is TRBJ1-2 and V is TRBV27; 7 bases fit TRBD1. The CDR3 runs 15 residues. The V and J ends lost 3 bases and 5 bases, in that order; junction bases with no gene match: 9. The germline V gene encodes CDR1 MNHEY and CDR2 SMNVEV (reference sequence). CDR3 bases: TGTGCCAGCAGTTTGTCCGGGACAGAGTATTATGGCTACACCTTC. Protein sequence: CASSLSGTEYYGYTF.

This chain uses TRBV6-1 with TRBJ2-3; maybe TRBD1 (5 bases). Germline V gene sequence: CDR1 MNHNS, CDR2 SASEGT. The V end was cut by 3 bases, the J end by 2 bases, with 12 bases between. This CDR3 contains 15 residues. Written as DNA, the CDR3 is TGTGCCAGCAGTGACCCCAGGGCCCACACAGATACGCAGTATTTT. Translating gives CASSDPRAHTDTQYF.

The V gene is TRBV5-8, the J gene TRBJ2-1; maybe TRBD2 (6 bases). Trimming took 0 bases from V and 0 from J, leaving 7 bases between them. The CDR3 loop spans 15 amino acids. Germline CDR1 SGHTS, CDR2 YDEGEE. CDR3 amino acids: CASSLGAGSYNEQFF. CDR3 DNA: TGTGCCAGCAGCTTGGGAGCGGGCTCCTACAATGAGCAGTTCTTC.

This chain links TRBV29-1 with TRBJ1-1; 12 bases align to TRBD1. The CDR3 covers 18 residues. V shed 0 bases and J 4 bases; nucleotides not matched to a gene: 12. Germline lookup yields CDR1 SQVTM and CDR2 ANQGSEA. DNA for the CDR3: TGCAGCGTTGAAGATAAAGGGACAGGGGGCGCGTCGGGCACTGAAGCTTTCTTT. Protein: CSVEDKGTGGASGTEAFF.

The sample holds a few counts of this clone. The chain joins TRBV12-2 to TRBJ2-7; TRBD2, the table's D call, lacks a check against the DNA. TRBV12-2 is annotated as a pseudogene. This CDR3 contains 17 residues. This CDR3 reads CASRLGTDRTGVYEQYF. Written as DNA, the CDR3 is TGTGCAAGTCGCTTAGGAACCGATAGGACGGGAGTCTACGAGCAGTACTTC.

This rearrangement joins TRBV5-1 to TRBJ2-1; D gene uncertain. Germline CDR1 SGHRS, CDR2 YFSETQ. The CDR3 totals 12 residues. The V gene lost 3 bases and the J gene lost 5 bases, with 6 bases spanning the gap. In DNA form, the CDR3 reads TGCGCCAGCAGCTCTCCTAACAATGAGCAGTTCTTC. Its protein is CASSSPNNEQFF.

This clone showed up just a few times. The chain links TRBV11-2 to TRBJ1-3; D gene unclear. The V gene lost 6 bases and the J gene lost 4 bases, with 10 bases spanning the gap. The CDR3 runs to 13 residues. The germline V gene has CDR1 SGHAT and CDR2 FQNNGV. CDR3 sequence reads: CASRPAGGNTIYF. In DNA form, the CDR3 reads TGTGCCAGCAGACCGGCAGGAGGAAACACCATATATTTT.

This rearrangement joins TRBV5-1 to TRBJ1-1; D call uncertain. CDR1 is SGHRS, CDR2 YFSETQ, per germline. This CDR3 contains 14 residues. Trimming cost V 0 bases and J 5 bases, with 11 bases left between them. In DNA form, the CDR3 reads TGCGCCAGCAGCTTGGTACCGACGGGGACTGAAGCTTTCTTT. Protein product: CASSLVPTGTEAFF.

The chain carries TRBV9 and TRBJ2-7, with 7 bases lining up with TRBD2. The CDR3 covers 15 residues. The trim removed 3 bases at V and 0 bases at J, leaving 6 bases unmatched. Germline loops: CDR1 SGDLS, CDR2 YYNGEE. CDR3 DNA sequence: TGTGCCAGCAGCGCAACTAGCGCAACCTCCTACGAGCAGTACTTC. Its protein product is CASSATSATSYEQYF.